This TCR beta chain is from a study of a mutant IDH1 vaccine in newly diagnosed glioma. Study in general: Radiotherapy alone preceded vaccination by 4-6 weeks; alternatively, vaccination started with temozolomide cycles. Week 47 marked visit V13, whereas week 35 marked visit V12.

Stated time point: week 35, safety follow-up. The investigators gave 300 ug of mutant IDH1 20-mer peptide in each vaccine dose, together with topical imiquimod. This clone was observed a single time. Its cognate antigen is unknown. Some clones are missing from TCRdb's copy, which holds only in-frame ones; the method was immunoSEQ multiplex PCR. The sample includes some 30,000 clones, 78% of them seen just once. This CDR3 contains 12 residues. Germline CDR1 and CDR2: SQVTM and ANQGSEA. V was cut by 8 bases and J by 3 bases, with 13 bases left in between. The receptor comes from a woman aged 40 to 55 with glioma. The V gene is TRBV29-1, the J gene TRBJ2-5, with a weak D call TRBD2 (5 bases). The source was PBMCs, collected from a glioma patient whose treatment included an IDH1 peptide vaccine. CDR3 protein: CSPIGLEETQYF. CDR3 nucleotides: TGCAGCCCGATTGGACTTGAAGAGACCCAGTACTTC.